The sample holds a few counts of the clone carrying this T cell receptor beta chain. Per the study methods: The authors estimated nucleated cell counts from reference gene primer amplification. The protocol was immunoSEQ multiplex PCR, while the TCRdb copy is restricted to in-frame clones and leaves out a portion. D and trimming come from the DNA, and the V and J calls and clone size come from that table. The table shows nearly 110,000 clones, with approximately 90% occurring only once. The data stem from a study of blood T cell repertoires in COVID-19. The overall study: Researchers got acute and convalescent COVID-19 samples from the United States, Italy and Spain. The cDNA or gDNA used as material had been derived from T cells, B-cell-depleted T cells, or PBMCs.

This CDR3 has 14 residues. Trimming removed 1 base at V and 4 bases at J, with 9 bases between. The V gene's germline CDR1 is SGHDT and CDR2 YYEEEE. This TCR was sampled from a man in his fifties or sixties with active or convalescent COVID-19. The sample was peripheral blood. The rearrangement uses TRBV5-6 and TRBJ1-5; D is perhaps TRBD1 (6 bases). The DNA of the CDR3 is TGTGCCAGCAGCTTGTGGGGGCTAAATCAGCCCCAGCATTTT. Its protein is CASSLWGLNQPQHF.